What follows is one T cell receptor (beta chain) and its context. This record belongs to a study of response to subunit inactivated influenza vaccine. In TCRdb, the RT-PCR reads were re-called with MiXCR into one record per CDR3 protein. In the table there are about 540,000 distinct CDR3 sequences, approximately 22% of which are singletons. V trimming: 0 bases; J trimming: 2 bases; junction bases outside the gene matches: 8. The germline V gene has CDR1 SGHRS and CDR2 YFSETQ. The CDR3 is 16 amino acids. The data also belong to a second study, concerning T cells expressing NK-cell markers. As that study records: Scientists made TCR beta cDNA using 5'RACE template switching with UMIs.

The sequencing used CD4+ T cells sorted from PBMCs, collected 11 to 12 days after vaccination. The clonotype comes from a man aged 45 to 65 who received an inactivated influenza vaccine. V gene TRBV5-1 combines with J gene TRBJ2-7, with 7 bases lining up with TRBD1. The CDR3: CASSLDRGHIPYEQYF. The CDR3 DNA reads as TGCGCCAGCAGCTTGGACAGGGGCCATATTCCCTACGAGCAGTACTTC.